This T cell receptor (beta chain) is drawn from a study of chemoradiotherapy in HPV16-positive cancers. At the level of the study: Two HPV16-positive patients' cells yielded candidate HPV-specific clones and common motifs.

Regarding the study as a whole: Functional assays defining HPV-specific T cells used only a couple of HPV16-positive patients. Better recurrence-free survival went with HPV-responsive T-cell expansion in HPV16-positive patients. Non-HPV-specific T cells did not expand in tumors during treatment, whereas candidate HPV-specific clones and E7-related motifs did.

Using immunoSEQ multiplex PCR, the repertoire was profiled, and TCRdb retains in-frame clones only, with some absent. Among 25,000 to 30,000 clones listed, over 85% were seen once. With regard to this clone: Antigen specificity is unknown.

V was clipped by 4 bases and J by 4 bases; unmatched bases: 2. This CDR3 is 14 amino acids long. Germline CDR1 reads SGHDN; CDR2 reads FVKESK. This clonotype was obtained from a human donor with HPV-associated anogenital cancer. The rearrangement links TRBV14 to TRBJ2-3; 10 nucleotides agree with TRBD1. This material consisted of blood, taken from a patient who underwent chemoradiotherapy. The CDR3 loop is CASSLDRGPDTQYF. The DNA of the CDR3 is TGTGCCAGCAGCCTCGACAGGGGGCCAGATACGCAGTATTTT.